This TCR beta chain was identified in a study of monozygotic twins with inflammatory bowel disease. Study-level results: The co-twins with IBD showed lower TCRbeta diversity (inverse Simpson) than their healthy siblings. The data did not back a single strong IBD-associated clonotype or signal.

This CDR3 region has 13 residues. Points on this clonotype: Its target is not known.

Each of TCRalpha and TCRbeta cDNA went through two nested PCRs, lasting approximately 17 and 9 cycles. TCRdb processed the 5' RACE reads again and assigns one entry to each CDR3 protein, with no DNA. Its clone listing holds approximately 210,000 distinct CDR3 sequences. Sequenced sample: blood. The chain has TRBV12-3 or TRBV12-4 and TRBJ2-7; with no DNA, the TCRdb D assignment of TRBD1 cannot be verified. The source of this sequence is a human donor with ulcerative colitis or Crohn's disease, or a healthy co-twin of an affected twin (not recorded which). CDR3 residues: CAISEGGRYEQYF.